This T cell receptor (beta chain) was identified in a study of blood T cell repertoires in COVID-19. Study at large: Sites across the United States, Italy and Spain contributed samples from acute and convalescent COVID-19. Sources were T cells, B-cell-depleted T cells, or PBMCs; the material itself was cDNA or gDNA.

This clone appeared once. The Seattle patients, enrolled during active infection, were followed longitudinally. In the authors' workflow: For nucleated cells, counts were estimated from reference gene primer amplification. Clones were read by immunoSEQ multiplex PCR, and TCRdb kept only the in-frame ones, dropping some. D and trimming were read from the DNA, whereas the V and J calls and clone size are those reported in that table. This sample has fewer than 350,000 clones, with 80% to 95% found just once. Germline V gene lookup returns CDR1 MNHEY and CDR2 SVGAGI. Trimming took 7 bases from V and 4 from J; bases not matched to a gene: 4. This CDR3 has 14 residues.

The genes are TRBV6-5 and TRBJ1-3; 10 nucleotides align to TRBD1. The sequence derives from a woman in her thirties with COVID-19, enrolled during active disease. Sequenced material: peripheral blood. The CDR3 sequence: CASTGTGEGNTIYF. CDR3 bases: TGTGCCAGCACTGGGACAGGGGAAGGAAACACCATATATTTT.